This is a list of T cell receptor beta chains from one sample in a study of cytomegalovirus exposure and HLA in healthy donors. Sequenced by immunoSEQ multiplex PCR; TCRdb stores in-frame clones only, minus some. The sample lists some 150,000 clones, 75% to 90% occurring once. The sample was PBMCs. All receptors derive from a man aged 40-49 years in good health and CMV-seronegative. Both conserved end residues are trimmed from each CDR3.

cdr3_aa: ASSHAPGQGGYGYT
v_call: TRBV28
j_call: TRBJ1-2

cdr3_aa: ASSFLWDRDGYT
v_call: TRBV27
j_call: TRBJ1-2

cdr3_aa: ASSYKGVYEQY
v_call: TRBV6-5
j_call: TRBJ2-7

cdr3_aa: ASSKQNTEAF
v_call: TRBV19
j_call: TRBJ1-1

cdr3_aa: ASSLVPEAHEQY
v_call: TRBV7-2
j_call: TRBJ2-7

cdr3_aa: ASSLLGAQETQY
v_call: TRBV7-7
j_call: TRBJ2-5

cdr3_aa: ASSFEAEYNEQF
v_call: TRBV5-1
j_call: TRBJ2-1

cdr3_aa: ASSTGTGNYGYT
v_call: TRBV19
j_call: TRBJ1-2

cdr3_aa: ASIRDRGTNEQY
v_call: TRBV2
j_call: .

cdr3_aa: ASSDRGRMGAEQY
v_call: TRBV6-4
j_call: TRBJ2-7

cdr3_aa: SVDRGSTDTQY
v_call: TRBV29-1
j_call: TRBJ2-3

cdr3_aa: ASSYFSGGWEQY
v_call: TRBV6-5
j_call: TRBJ2-7

cdr3_aa: SVRGQSAKNIQY
v_call: TRBV29-1
j_call: TRBJ2-4

cdr3_aa: ASSWTGGAGNTIY
v_call: TRBV19
j_call: TRBJ1-3

cdr3_aa: ATSPGRGSNEQF
v_call: TRBV15
j_call: TRBJ2-1

cdr3_aa: ASSPTVRGNTIY
v_call: TRBV28
j_call: TRBJ1-3